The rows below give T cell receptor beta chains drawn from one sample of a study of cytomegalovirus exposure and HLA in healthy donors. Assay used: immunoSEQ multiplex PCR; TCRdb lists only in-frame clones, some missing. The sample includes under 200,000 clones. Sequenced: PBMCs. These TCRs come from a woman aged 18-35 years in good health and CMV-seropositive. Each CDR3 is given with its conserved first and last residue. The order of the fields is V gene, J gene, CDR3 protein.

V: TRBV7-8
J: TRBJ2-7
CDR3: CASSLTGDHYEQYF

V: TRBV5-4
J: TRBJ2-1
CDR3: CASSSLNEQFF

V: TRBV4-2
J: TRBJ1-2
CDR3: CASSQPQTGVGYTF

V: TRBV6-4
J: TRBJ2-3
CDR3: CASSEVGAPTDTQYF

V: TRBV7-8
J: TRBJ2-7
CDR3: CASSPIQGSYEQYF

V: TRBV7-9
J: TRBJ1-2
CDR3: CASSSRLTGVSYGYTF

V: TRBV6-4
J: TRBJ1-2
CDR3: CASSEFGGTHNYGYIF

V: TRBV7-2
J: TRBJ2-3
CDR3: CASSLAGRRDTQYF

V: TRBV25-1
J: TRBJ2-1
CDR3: CASSELAGGQNEQFF

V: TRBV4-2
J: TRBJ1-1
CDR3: CASSQDLGRNTEAFF

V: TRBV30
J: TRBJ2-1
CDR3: CAWSVRGRSNEQFF

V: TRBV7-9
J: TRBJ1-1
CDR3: CASSSSDSDMNTEAFF

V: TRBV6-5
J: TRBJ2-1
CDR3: CASSYGLGSFHEQFF

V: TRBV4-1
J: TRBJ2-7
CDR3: CASSQDMRLGDEQYF

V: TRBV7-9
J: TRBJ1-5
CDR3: CASSFESQPQHF

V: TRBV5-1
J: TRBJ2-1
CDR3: CASSLVGFPRGGGAYNEQFF

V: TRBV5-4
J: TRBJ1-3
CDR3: CASSSGTGGRGNTIYF

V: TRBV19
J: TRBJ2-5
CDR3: CASSISETQYF

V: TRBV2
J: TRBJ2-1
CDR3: CASSEGPGPDEQFF

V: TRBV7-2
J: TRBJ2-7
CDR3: CASSLANLAGASYEQYF

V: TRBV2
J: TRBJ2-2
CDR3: CASSVQGAKNTGELFF

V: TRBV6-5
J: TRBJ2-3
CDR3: CASSFQDRTGHDTQYF